These 2 T cell receptor beta chains share one sample of origin, sequenced in a study of blood T cell repertoires in COVID-19. This table comes from immunoSEQ multiplex PCR, and its TCRdb copy is limited to in-frame clones, with some not included. The profile shows 270,000 or so clones, 70% to 85% of them singletons. Sequenced material: peripheral blood. Receptors were obtained from a human donor with COVID-19, enrolled during active disease. The donor label of this sample is uncertain.

This clone appeared once. The chain's CDR3 is CASTGQGGDTEAFF. CDR3 DNA sequence: TGTGCCAGCACCGGACAGGGAGGTGACACTGAAGCTTTCTTT. The genes are TRBV7-2 and TRBJ1-1, with 8 bases identical to TRBD1. V was clipped by 7 bases and J by 3 bases; unmatched bases: 7. Germline values: CDR1 SGHTA, CDR2 FQGNSA. The CDR3 consists of 14 residues.

This clone appeared a single time. V is TRBV15 and J is TRBJ2-1, with D possibly matching TRBD1 (7 bases). There are 16 residues in the CDR3. CDR1 LNHNV and CDR2 YYDKDF come from the germline V gene (reference sequence). Trimming shortened V by 5 bases and J by 3 bases, and 17 bases separated the two germline ends. CDR3 protein: CATSPHRGGLYNEQFF. CDR3 coding DNA: TGTGCCACCAGCCCCCACAGGGGAGGCCTCTACAATGAGCAGTTCTTC.